This TCR beta chain is from a study of cytomegalovirus exposure and HLA in healthy donors. Use of 60 Vbeta and 13 Jbeta primers characterized the PCR. Some clones are missing from TCRdb's copy, which holds only in-frame ones; the method was immunoSEQ multiplex PCR. The sample carries about 210,000 clones, about four fifths recorded once. About this clone: Its cognate antigen is unknown.

Overall study findings and caveats: Earlier analysis yielded a pattern in which most TCR beta V segments were productive about 90% or about 30% of the time. Presence/absence comparisons presumed near-even sequencing depth among donors.

The CDR3 contains 14 residues. The trim removed 10 bases at V and 4 bases at J, leaving 6 bases unmatched. Germline V gives CDR1 MNHEY, CDR2 SVGAGI. This receptor was obtained from a male donor in good health and CMV-seropositive. The V and J genes are TRBV6-5 and TRBJ2-2; TRBD1 matches at 10 bases. Sequenced material: PBMCs. DNA for the CDR3: TGTGCCACTATGGGGACAGGGGCCACCGGGGAGCTGTTTTTT. Its protein product is CATMGTGATGELFF.